The T cell receptor beta chain under discussion was sequenced for a study of T cell repertoires in cytomegalovirus infection. One entry per CDR3 protein results from TCRdb running MiXCR on the reads. The sample holds some 800,000 distinct CDR3 sequences, 25% to 35% seen once. J gave up 6 bases and V 1 base, and 16 bases lay outside the gene matches. This CDR3 has 18 residues. Germline V gives CDR1 SEHNR, CDR2 FQNEAQ (reference sequence). This clonotype came up a few times. The target antigen is unknown. This sequence joins TRBV7-9 and TRBJ2-3; TRBD1 matches at 7 bases. The TCR comes from a human donor in good health (CMV status not recorded). Some clones in this sample may be carry-over from other donors' samples. This specimen was cultured CD8+ T cells from PBMCs, taken from culture after CMV antigen stimulation. The DNA of the CDR3 is TGTGCCAGCAGCTTAGAGGGGGCCAGGGGCCGCTCCCGGGATACGCAGTATTTT. Translation gives CASSLEGARGRSRDTQYF. The full variable domain, in which reference TRBV7-9 and TRBJ2-3 provide the parts outside the CDR3, is DTGVSQNPRHKITKRGQNVTFRCDPISEHNRLYWYRQTLGQGPEFLTYFQNEAQLEKSRLLSDRFSAERPKGSFSTLEIQRTEQGDSAMYLCASSLEGARGRSRDTQYFGPGTRLTVL.